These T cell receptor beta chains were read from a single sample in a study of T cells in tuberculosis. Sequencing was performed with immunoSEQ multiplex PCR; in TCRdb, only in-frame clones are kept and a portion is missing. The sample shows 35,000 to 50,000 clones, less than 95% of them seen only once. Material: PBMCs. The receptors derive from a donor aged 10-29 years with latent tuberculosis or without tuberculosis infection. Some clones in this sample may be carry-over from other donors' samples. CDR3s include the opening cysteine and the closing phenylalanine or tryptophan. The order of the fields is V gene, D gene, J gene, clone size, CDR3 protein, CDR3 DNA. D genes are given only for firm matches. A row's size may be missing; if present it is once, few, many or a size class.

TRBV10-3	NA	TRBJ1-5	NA	CAISESGASGQPQHF	TGTGCCATCAGTGAGTCGGGGGCTTCAGGCCAGCCCCAGCATTTT
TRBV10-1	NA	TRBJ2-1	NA	CASSESKQNNEQFF	TGCGCCAGCAGTGAGTCTAAACAGAACAATGAGCAGTTCTTC
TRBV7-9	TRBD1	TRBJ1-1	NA	CASSREGATEAFF	TGTGCCAGCAGCCGCGAGGGGGCCACTGAAGCTTTCTTT
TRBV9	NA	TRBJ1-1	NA	CASSPHPGAEAFF	TGTGCCAGCAGCCCACACCCAGGGGCTGAAGCTTTCTTT
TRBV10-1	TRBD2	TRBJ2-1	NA	CASSESRLAGGPNEQFF	TGCGCCAGCAGTGAATCGCGACTAGCGGGAGGGCCTAATGAGCAGTTCTTC
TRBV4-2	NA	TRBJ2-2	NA	CASSQDLRLENTGELFF	TGTGCCAGCAGCCAAGATCTAAGGCTAGAGAACACCGGGGAGCTGTTTTTT
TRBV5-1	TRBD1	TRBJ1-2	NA	CASSLGTGGTDHGYTF	TGCGCCAGCAGCTTGGGGACAGGGGGGACCGATCATGGCTACACCTTC
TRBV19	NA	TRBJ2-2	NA	CASSIQGPTGELFF	TGTGCCAGTAGTATTCAGGGTCCCACCGGGGAGCTGTTTTTT
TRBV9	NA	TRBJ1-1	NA	CASSVVGGNTEAFF	TGTGCCAGCAGCGTAGTAGGGGGGAACACTGAAGCTTTCTTT
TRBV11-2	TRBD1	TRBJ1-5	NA	CASTTKHHRGGVQPQHF	TGTGCCAGCACCACAAAACATCACAGGGGTGGGGTTCAGCCCCAGCATTTT
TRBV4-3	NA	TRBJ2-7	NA	CASSQSEGSGGIAPHHYEQYF	TGCGCCAGCAGCCAAAGTGAGGGTTCTGGCGGGATCGCCCCCCATCACTACGAGCAGTACTTC
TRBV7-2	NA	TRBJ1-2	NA	CASSLYSYGYTF	TGTGCCAGCAGCTTATATTCTTATGGCTACACCTTC
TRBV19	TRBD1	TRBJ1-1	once	CASMRTGGLTEAFF	TGTGCCAGTATGCGGACAGGGGGCCTAACTGAAGCTTTCTTT
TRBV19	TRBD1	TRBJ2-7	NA	CASSTTGTGNSYEQYF	TGTGCCAGTAGTACCACTGGGACAGGGAACTCCTACGAGCAGTACTTC
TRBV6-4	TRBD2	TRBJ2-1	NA	CASSDSSGRWYNEQFF	TGTGCCAGCAGTGACAGCAGCGGGAGGTGGTACAATGAGCAGTTCTTC
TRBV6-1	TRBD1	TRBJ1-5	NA	CASTFDRGPNQPQHF	TGTGCCAGCACGTTTGACAGGGGGCCCAATCAGCCCCAGCATTTT
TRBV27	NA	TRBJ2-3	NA	CASSLIVGGDTQYF	TGTGCCAGCAGTCTTATCGTCGGAGGGGATACGCAGTATTTT
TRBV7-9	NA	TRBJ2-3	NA	CASSPIGGGEDTQYF	TGTGCCAGCAGCCCAATCGGGGGTGGGGAAGATACGCAGTATTTT
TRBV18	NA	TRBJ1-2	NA	CASSPPNRAYGYTF	TGTGCCAGCTCACCACCGAACAGGGCCTATGGCTACACCTTC
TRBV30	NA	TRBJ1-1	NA	CAWSAWGVTEAFF	TGTGCCTGGAGTGCTTGGGGAGTCACTGAAGCTTTCTTT
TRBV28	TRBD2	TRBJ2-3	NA	CASTLAGERDTQYF	TGTGCCAGCACGTTAGCGGGAGAAAGGGATACGCAGTATTTT
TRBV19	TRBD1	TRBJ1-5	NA	CASIHKGAGGRNQPQHF	TGTGCCAGTATTCATAAAGGCGCAGGGGGCCGAAATCAGCCCCAGCATTTT
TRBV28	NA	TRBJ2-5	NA	CASSGPAVQETQYF	TGTGCCAGCAGTGGCCCAGCGGTCCAAGAGACCCAGTACTTC
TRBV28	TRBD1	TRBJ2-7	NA	CASFDRGASYEQYF	TGTGCCAGCTTTGACAGGGGGGCCTCCTACGAGCAGTACTTC
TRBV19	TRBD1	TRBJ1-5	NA	CASSISTGEQPQHF	TGTGCCAGTAGTATCTCGACAGGGGAACAGCCCCAGCATTTT
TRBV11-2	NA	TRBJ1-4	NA	CATSGTANEKLFF	TGTGCCACAAGTGGGACTGCTAATGAAAAACTGTTTTTT
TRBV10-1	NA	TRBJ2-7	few	CASSPGGSSYEQYF	TGCGCCAGCAGTCCAGGTGGGAGTTCCTACGAGCAGTACTTC
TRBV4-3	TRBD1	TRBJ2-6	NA	CASSQWPGQGSGANVLTF	TGCGCCAGCAGCCAGTGGCCGGGACAGGGCTCTGGGGCCAACGTCCTGACTTTC
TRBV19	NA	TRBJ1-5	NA	CASRTVHLTWGNQPQHF	TGTGCCAGTAGGACGGTCCACCTGACATGGGGCAATCAGCCCCAGCATTTT
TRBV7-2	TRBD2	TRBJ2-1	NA	CASSPGLAGEQFF	TGTGCCAGCAGCCCGGGACTAGCAGGTGAGCAGTTCTTC
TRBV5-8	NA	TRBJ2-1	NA	CASSLGLHVDNEQFF	TGTGCCAGCAGCTTGGGATTACATGTTGACAATGAGCAGTTCTTC
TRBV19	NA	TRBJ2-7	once	CASSPGSRYEQYF	TGTGCCAGTAGTCCCGGGAGTAGGTACGAGCAGTACTTC
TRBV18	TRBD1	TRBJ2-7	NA	CASSRSTGQGFHEQYF	TGTGCCAGCTCACGCTCGACGGGACAGGGGTTCCACGAGCAGTACTTC
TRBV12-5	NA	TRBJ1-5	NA	CASRQGEDNQPQHF	TGTGCTAGTAGGCAGGGTGAGGATAATCAGCCCCAGCATTTT
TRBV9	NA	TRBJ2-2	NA	CASSVEQGNTGELFF	TGTGCCAGCAGCGTAGAACAGGGAAACACCGGGGAGCTGTTTTTT
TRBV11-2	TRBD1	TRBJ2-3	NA	CASSLGTGNTDTQYF	TGTGCCAGCAGCTTAGGGACAGGGAACACAGATACGCAGTATTTT
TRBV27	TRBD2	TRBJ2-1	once	CASSPVSGIGGNEQFF	TGTGCCAGCAGCCCCGTTAGCGGGATCGGGGGGAATGAGCAGTTCTTC
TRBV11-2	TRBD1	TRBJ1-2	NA	CASSSSGTGGSNGYTF	TGTGCCAGCAGCTCTTCCGGGACAGGGGGCTCGAATGGCTACACCTTC
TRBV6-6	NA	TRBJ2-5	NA	CASSYSLSGQETQYF	TGTGCCAGCAGTTACTCTCTTAGCGGACAAGAGACCCAGTACTTC
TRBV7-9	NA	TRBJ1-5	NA	CASSWRGNEANQPQHF	TGTGCCAGCAGCTGGCGTGGAAACGAGGCCAATCAGCCCCAGCATTTT
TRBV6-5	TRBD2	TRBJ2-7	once	CASRPSGSYEQYF	TGTGCCAGCAGACCTAGCGGTTCCTACGAGCAGTACTTC
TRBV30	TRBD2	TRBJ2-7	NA	CAWRGLAGSYEQYF	TGTGCCTGGAGGGGACTAGCGGGATCCTACGAGCAGTACTTC
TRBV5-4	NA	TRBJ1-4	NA	CASSWGGDNEKLFF	TGTGCCAGCAGCTGGGGAGGGGATAATGAAAAACTGTTTTTT
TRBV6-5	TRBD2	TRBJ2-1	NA	CASSLAGRSYNEQFF	TGTGCCAGCAGTTTAGCGGGACGCTCCTACAATGAGCAGTTCTTC
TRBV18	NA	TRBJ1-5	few	CASSPQGGSHQPQHF	TGTGCCAGCTCACCACAAGGGGGAAGTCATCAGCCCCAGCATTTT
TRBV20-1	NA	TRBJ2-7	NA	CSARSVYEQYF	TGCAGTGCTAGATCTGTCTACGAGCAGTACTTC
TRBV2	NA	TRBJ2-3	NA	CASSAGHITDTQYF	TGTGCCAGCAGTGCGGGACACATCACAGATACGCAGTATTTT
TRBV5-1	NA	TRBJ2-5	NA	CASSLAKTSGLETQYF	TGCGCCAGCAGCTTGGCCAAAACGAGCGGTTTAGAGACCCAGTACTTC
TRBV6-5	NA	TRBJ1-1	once	CASRSSGVGGTEAFF	TGTGCCAGCAGGTCTTCCGGGGTTGGAGGGACTGAAGCTTTCTTT
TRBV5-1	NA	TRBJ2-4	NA	CASSAVAKNIQYF	TGCGCCAGCAGTGCGGTCGCCAAAAACATTCAGTACTTC
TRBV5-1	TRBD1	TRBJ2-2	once	CASSLRQGDTGELFF	TGCGCCAGCAGCTTGAGACAGGGAGACACCGGGGAGCTGTTTTTT
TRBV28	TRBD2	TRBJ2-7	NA	CASSSLAGAFYEQYF	TGTGCCAGCAGTTCCCTAGCGGGAGCGTTCTACGAGCAGTACTTC
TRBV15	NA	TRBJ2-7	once	CATSSPVGAAYYEQYF	TGTGCCACCAGCAGTCCCGTGGGAGCGGCGTACTACGAGCAGTACTTC
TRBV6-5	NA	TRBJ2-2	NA	CASSSMTSSTGELFF	TGTGCCAGCAGTTCCATGACTAGTTCCACCGGGGAGCTGTTTTTT
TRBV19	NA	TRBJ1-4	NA	CASSSRATNEKLFF	TGTGCCAGTAGTTCCAGGGCAACTAATGAAAAACTGTTTTTT
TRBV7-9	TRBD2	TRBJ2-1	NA	CASKKTGTSGSYEQFF	TGTGCCAGCAAAAAAACCGGGACTAGCGGGAGTTATGAGCAGTTCTTC
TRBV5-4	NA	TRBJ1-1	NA	CASQRDITEAFF	TGTGCCAGCCAACGGGACATCACAGAAGCTTTCTTT
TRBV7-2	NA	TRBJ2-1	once	CASSPWQYEQFF	TGTGCCAGCAGCCCCTGGCAGTATGAGCAGTTCTTC
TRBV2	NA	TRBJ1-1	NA	CAIQTDTNTEAFF	TGTGCCATTCAAACGGACACGAACACTGAAGCTTTCTTT
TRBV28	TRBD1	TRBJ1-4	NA	CASSLPGTGNEKLFF	TGTGCCAGCAGTTTGCCCGGGACAGGGAATGAAAAACTGTTTTTT